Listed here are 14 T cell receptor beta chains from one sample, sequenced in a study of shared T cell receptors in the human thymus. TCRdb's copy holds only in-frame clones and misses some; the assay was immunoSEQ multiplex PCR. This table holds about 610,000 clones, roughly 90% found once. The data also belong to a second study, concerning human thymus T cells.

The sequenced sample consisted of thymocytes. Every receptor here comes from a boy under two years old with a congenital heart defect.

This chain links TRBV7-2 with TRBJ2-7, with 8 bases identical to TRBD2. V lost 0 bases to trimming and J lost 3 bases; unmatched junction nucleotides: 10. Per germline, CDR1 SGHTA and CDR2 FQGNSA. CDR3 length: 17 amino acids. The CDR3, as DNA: TGTGCCAGCAGCTTAGCGTCTCGTAGCGGGATCCGCTACGAGCAGTACTTC. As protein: CASSLASRSGIRYEQYF.

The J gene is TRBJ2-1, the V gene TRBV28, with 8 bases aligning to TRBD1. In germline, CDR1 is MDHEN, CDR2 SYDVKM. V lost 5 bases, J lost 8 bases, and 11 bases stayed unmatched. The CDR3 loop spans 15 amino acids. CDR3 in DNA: TGTGCCAGCAGTCTCCCGGGACAGGAATTCCATGAGCAGTTCTTC. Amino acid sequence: CASSLPGQEFHEQFF.

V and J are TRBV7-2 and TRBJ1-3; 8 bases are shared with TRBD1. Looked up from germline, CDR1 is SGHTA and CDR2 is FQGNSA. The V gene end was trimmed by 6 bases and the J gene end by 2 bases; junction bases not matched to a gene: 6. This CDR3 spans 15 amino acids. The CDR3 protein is CASSPTGGTGNTIYF. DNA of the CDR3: TGTGCCAGCAGTCCCACAGGGGGAACTGGAAACACCATATATTTT.

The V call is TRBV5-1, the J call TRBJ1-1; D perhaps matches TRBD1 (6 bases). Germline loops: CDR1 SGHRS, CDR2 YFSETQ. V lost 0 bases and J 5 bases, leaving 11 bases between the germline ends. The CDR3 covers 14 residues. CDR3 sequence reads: CASSLGGRGTEAFF. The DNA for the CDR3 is TGCGCCAGCAGCTTGGGGGGTAGGGGGACTGAAGCTTTCTTT. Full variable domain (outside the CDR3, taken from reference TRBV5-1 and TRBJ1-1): KAGVTQTPRYLIKTRGQQVTLSCSPISGHRSVSWYQQTPGQGLQFLFEYFSETQRNKGNFPGRFSGRQFSNSRSEMNVSTLELGDSALYLCASSLGGRGTEAFFGQGTRLTVV.

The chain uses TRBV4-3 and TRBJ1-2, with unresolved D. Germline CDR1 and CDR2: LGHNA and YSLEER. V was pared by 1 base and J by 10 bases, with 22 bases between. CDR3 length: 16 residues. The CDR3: CASSQVPTAYSRVYTF. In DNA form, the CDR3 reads TGCGCCAGCAGCCAAGTCCCTACAGCTTACTCCCGAGTCTACACCTTC.

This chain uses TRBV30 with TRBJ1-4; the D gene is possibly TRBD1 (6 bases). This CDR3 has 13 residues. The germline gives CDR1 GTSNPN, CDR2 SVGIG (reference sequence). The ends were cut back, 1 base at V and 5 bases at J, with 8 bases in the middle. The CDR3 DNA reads TGTGCCTGGAGTGCAGGGGCCAATGAAAAACTGTTTTTT. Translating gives CAWSAGANEKLFF.

CDR3 sequence reads: CASSPRLVGAYEQYF. DNA of the CDR3: TGTGCCAGCAGCCCTCGACTAGTGGGTGCCTACGAGCAGTACTTC. The rearrangement uses TRBV7-8 and TRBJ2-7, with a weak D call TRBD2 (6 bases). CDR1 is SGHVS and CDR2 is FQNEAQ in the germline V gene. The ends were cut back, 5 bases at V and 2 bases at J, with 16 bases in the middle. This CDR3 has 15 amino acids.

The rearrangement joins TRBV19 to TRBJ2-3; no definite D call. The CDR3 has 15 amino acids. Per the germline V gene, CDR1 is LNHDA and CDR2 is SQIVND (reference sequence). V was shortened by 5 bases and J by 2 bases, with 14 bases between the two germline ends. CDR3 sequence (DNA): TGTGCCAGTAGTTTTTCCCAGGTGTCCACAGATACGCAGTATTTT. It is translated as CASSFSQVSTDTQYF.

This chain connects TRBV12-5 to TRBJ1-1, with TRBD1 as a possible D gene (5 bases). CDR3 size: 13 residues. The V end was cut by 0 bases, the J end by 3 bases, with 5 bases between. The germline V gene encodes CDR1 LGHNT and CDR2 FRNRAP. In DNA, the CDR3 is TGTGCTAGTGGTTTGGTAGGGGACACTGAAGCTTTCTTT. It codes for CASGLVGDTEAFF.

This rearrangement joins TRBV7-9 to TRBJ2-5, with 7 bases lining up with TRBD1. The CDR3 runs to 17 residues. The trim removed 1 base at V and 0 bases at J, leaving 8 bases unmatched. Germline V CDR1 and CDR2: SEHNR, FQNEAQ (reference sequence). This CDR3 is CASSLGLGQPYQETQYF. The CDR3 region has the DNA TGTGCCAGCAGCTTAGGCCTGGGACAGCCCTACCAAGAGACCCAGTACTTC.

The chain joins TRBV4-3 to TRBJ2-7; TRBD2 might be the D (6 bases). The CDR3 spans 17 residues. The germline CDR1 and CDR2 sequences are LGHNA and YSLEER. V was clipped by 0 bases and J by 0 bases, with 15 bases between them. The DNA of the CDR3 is TGCGCCAGCAGCCAAGAATTGGACGCGGGAAGCTCCTACGAGCAGTACTTC. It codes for CASSQELDAGSSYEQYF.

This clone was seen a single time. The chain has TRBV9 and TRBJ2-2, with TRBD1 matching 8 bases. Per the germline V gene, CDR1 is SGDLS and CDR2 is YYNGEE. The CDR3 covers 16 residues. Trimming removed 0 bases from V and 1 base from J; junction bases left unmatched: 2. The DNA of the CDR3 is TGTGCCAGCAGCGTAGGGACAGGGAGGAACACCGGGGAGCTGTTTTTT. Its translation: CASSVGTGRNTGELFF. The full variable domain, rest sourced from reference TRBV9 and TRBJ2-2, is DSGVTQTPKHLITATGQRVTLRCSPRSGDLSVYWYQQSLDQGLQFLIQYYNGEERAKGNILERFSAQQFPDLHSELNLSSLELGDSALYFCASSVGTGRNTGELFFGEGSRLTVL.

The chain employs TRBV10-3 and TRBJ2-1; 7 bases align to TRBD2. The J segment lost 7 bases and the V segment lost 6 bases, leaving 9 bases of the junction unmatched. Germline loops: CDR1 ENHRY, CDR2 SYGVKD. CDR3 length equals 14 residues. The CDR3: CAISPAGFLNEQFF. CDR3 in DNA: TGTGCCATCAGCCCAGCGGGATTCTTGAATGAGCAGTTCTTC.

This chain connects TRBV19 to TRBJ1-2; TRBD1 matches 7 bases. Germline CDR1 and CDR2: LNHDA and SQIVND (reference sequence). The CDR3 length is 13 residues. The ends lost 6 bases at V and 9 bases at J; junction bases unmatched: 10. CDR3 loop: CASRPTGRISYTF. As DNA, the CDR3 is TGTGCCAGTAGGCCGACAGGGAGGATAAGCTACACCTTC.